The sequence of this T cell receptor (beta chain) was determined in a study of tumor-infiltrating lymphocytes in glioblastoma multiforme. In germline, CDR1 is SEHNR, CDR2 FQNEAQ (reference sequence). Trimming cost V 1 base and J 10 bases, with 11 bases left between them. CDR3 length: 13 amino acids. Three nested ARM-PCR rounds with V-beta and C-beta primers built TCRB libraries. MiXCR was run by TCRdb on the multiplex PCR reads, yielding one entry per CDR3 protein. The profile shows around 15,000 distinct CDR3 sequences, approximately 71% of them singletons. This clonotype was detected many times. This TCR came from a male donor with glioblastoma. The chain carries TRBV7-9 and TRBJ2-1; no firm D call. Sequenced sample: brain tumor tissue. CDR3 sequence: CASSLDGDWEQFF. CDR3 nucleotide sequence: TGTGCCAGCAGCTTAGACGGAGACTGGGAGCAGTTCTTC.